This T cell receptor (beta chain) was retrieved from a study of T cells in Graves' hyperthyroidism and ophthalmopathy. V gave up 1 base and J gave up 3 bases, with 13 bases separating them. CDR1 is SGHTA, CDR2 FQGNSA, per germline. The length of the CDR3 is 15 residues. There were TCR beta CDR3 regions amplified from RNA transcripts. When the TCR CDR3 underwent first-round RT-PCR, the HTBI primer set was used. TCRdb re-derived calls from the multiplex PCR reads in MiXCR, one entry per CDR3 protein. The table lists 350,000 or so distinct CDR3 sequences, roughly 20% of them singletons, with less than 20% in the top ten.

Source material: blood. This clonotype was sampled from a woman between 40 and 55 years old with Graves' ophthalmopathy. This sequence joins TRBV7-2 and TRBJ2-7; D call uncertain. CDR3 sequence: CASSLGDGGLYEQYF. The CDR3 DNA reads TGTGCCAGCAGCTTAGGCGACGGCGGCCTCTACGAGCAGTACTTC.